What follows are 30 T cell receptor beta chains derived from one specimen sequenced in a study of shared clonotypes between healthy human individuals. Sequencing used immunoSEQ multiplex PCR; TCRdb keeps in-frame clones, though not all of them. This table has a few million clones, about 92% appearing once. The material sequenced was naive CD4+ T cells from PBMCs. Subset reported: CD45RA+ positively selected. The receptor source for this set is a man aged 18 to 30 in good health. Some clones in this sample may be carry-over from other donors' samples.

V is TRBV4-2 and J is TRBJ2-1, with 9 bases identical to TRBD2. CDR1 LGHNA and CDR2 YNFKEQ come from the germline V gene. The CDR3 covers 16 residues. The V and J ends lost 4 bases and 4 bases, in that order; junction bases with no gene match: 8. DNA for the CDR3: TGTGCCAGCAGCCCTCAACTAGCGGGTGTTTACAATGAGCAGTTCTTC. Translating it yields CASSPQLAGVYNEQFF.

This chain joins TRBV27 and TRBJ2-1; 12 positions agree with TRBD2. This CDR3 comprises 19 residues. Germline loops: CDR1 MNHEY, CDR2 SMNVEV (reference sequence). J lost 2 bases, V lost 5 bases, and 13 bases had no gene match. CDR3 loop: CASSAWTSGKATTYNEQFF. CDR3 in DNA: TGTGCCAGCAGTGCTTGGACTAGCGGGAAGGCGACGACCTACAATGAGCAGTTCTTC.

The chain recombines TRBV5-1 with TRBJ2-1; 10 bases agree with TRBD2. CDR3 size: 15 residues. The trim removed 2 bases at V and 4 bases at J, leaving 3 bases unmatched. Germline V gives CDR1 SGHRS, CDR2 YFSETQ. CDR3 DNA: TGCGCCAGCAGCTTCGAACTAGCGGGATACAATGAGCAGTTCTTC. It is translated as CASSFELAGYNEQFF.

This chain uses TRBV18 with TRBJ2-2, with TRBD1 matching over 8 bases. V gave up 0 bases and J gave up 7 bases; unmatched junction bases: 7. The CDR3 is 16 amino acids. Looked up from germline, CDR1 is KGHSH and CDR2 is LQKENI. CDR3 sequence: CASSPPPGGEIGELFF. The DNA for the CDR3 is TGTGCCAGCTCACCACCCCCAGGGGGCGAGATCGGGGAGCTGTTTTTT.

V usage is TRBV7-2 and J usage is TRBJ2-3, with unresolved D. Germline CDR1 is SGHTA and CDR2 is FQGNSA. The germline V and J ends were trimmed by 0 bases and 4 bases, with 8 bases remaining between them. The CDR3 is made up of 14 amino acids. CDR3 sequence: CASSLALVSDTQYF. CDR3 DNA sequence: TGTGCCAGCAGCTTAGCCCTAGTTTCAGATACGCAGTATTTT.

This chain uses TRBV4-1 with TRBJ1-2; D not resolved. Germline values: CDR1 MGHRA, CDR2 YSYEKL. The CDR3 is made up of 14 amino acids. V shed 1 base and J shed 1 base, with 7 bases lying between them. This chain's CDR3 is CASSQVLVNYGYTF. Here the CDR3 DNA reads TGCGCCAGCAGCCAAGTCCTTGTTAACTATGGCTACACCTTC.

This rearrangement joins TRBV7-9 to TRBJ2-5, with unresolved D. Germline-derived CDR1 and CDR2 are SEHNR and FQNEAQ (reference sequence). The CDR3 extends over 15 amino acids. Trimming took off 1 base at V and 7 bases at J, with 16 bases between the two ends. The CDR3 is CASSLVMTGIGTQYF. CDR3 nucleotides: TGTGCCAGCAGCTTAGTTATGACTGGGATCGGGACCCAGTACTTC.

The J gene is TRBJ1-4, the V gene TRBV5-5; D gene unclear. CDR3 length: 13 residues. CDR1 and CDR2 from the germline V gene are SGHKS and YYEKEE (reference sequence). Trimming removed 0 bases at V and 7 bases at J, with 7 bases between. Written as DNA, the CDR3 is TGTGCCAGCAGCTTGGGCCCTGGTGAAAAACTGTTTTTT. Translating it yields CASSLGPGEKLFF. Looking up the rest from reference TRBV5-5 and TRBJ1-4 gives the full variable domain: DAGVTQSPTHLIKTRGQQVTLRCSPISGHKSVSWYQQVLGQGPQFIFQYYEKEERGRGNFPDRFSARQFPNYSSELNVNALLLGDSALYLCASSLGPGEKLFFGSGTQLSVL.

This clone has only one observation. The sample carries other DNA sequences with the same CDR3. V usage is TRBV27 and J usage is TRBJ2-3; D call uncertain. Germline CDR1 reads MNHEY; CDR2 reads SMNVEV (reference sequence). The CDR3 has 14 residues. V shed 5 bases and J shed 0 bases, with 9 bases lying between them. The CDR3 DNA follows: TGTGCCAGCAGTCTTCGACGGAGCACAGATACGCAGTATTTT. This sequence encodes CASSLRRSTDTQYF.

The chain is built from TRBV15 and TRBJ1-4, with no clear D. The CDR3 has 15 amino acids. Trimming took 4 bases from V and 4 from J, leaving 13 bases between them. The germline CDR1 and CDR2 sequences are LNHNV and YYDKDF (reference sequence). DNA for the CDR3: TGTGCCACCAGCATCGGGCGGAGGAATAATGAAAAACTGTTTTTT. It translates to CATSIGRRNNEKLFF.

V gene TRBV9 combines with J gene TRBJ1-1, with TRBD1 matching 9 bases. Trimming took 5 bases from V and 4 from J; bases not matched to a gene: 9. The germline gives CDR1 SGDLS, CDR2 YYNGEE. CDR3 length: 15 residues. The CDR3 protein is CASSREQGASTEAFF. CDR3 nucleotide sequence: TGTGCCAGCAGTCGAGAACAGGGGGCGAGCACTGAAGCTTTCTTT.

This chain connects TRBV15 to TRBJ1-2; D possibly corresponds to TRBD1 (6 bases). This CDR3 comprises 14 residues. V lost 1 base and J 4 bases, leaving 10 bases between the germline ends. CDR1 is LNHNV and CDR2 is YYDKDF in the germline V gene (reference sequence). CDR3 loop: CATSRGTEGYGYTF. The CDR3 DNA reads TGTGCCACCAGCAGAGGGACAGAGGGCTATGGCTACACCTTC.

The chain combines TRBV5-6 with TRBJ1-1; tentative D call: TRBD1 (5 bases). Germline V gene lookup returns CDR1 SGHDT and CDR2 YYEEEE. The V end lost 0 bases, the J end lost 1 base, and 13 bases lay between the germline ends. The CDR3 is made up of 16 amino acids. CDR3 residues: CASSLAGSNANTEAFF. CDR3 in DNA: TGTGCCAGCAGCTTGGCAGGGAGCAACGCGAACACTGAAGCTTTCTTT.

The chain is built from TRBV5-1 and TRBJ2-2, with 10 positions matching TRBD1. J lost 5 bases, V lost 4 bases, and 5 bases had no gene match. The germline V gene encodes CDR1 SGHRS and CDR2 YFSETQ. The CDR3 has 15 amino acids. The CDR3 loop reads CASSPGTGATGELFF. The CDR3 DNA follows: TGCGCCAGCAGCCCAGGGACAGGGGCAACCGGGGAGCTGTTTTTT.

The rearrangement uses TRBV14 and TRBJ2-1; 7 positions agree with TRBD2. The V and J ends lost 1 base and 0 bases, in that order; junction bases with no gene match: 0. Germline values: CDR1 SGHDN, CDR2 FVKESK. This CDR3 comprises 15 residues. The CDR3 region is CASSQGGSSYNEQFF. In DNA, the CDR3 is TGTGCCAGCAGCCAAGGCGGGAGCTCCTACAATGAGCAGTTCTTC. Supplemented by reference TRBV14 and TRBJ2-1, the full variable domain reads EAGVTQFPSHSVIEKGQTVTLRCDPISGHDNLYWYRRVMGKEIKFLLHFVKESKQDESGMPNNRFLAERTGGTYSTLKVQPAELEDSGVYFCASSQGGSSYNEQFFGPGTRLTVL.

The chain uses TRBV27 and TRBJ2-5; tentatively, D is TRBD1 or TRBD2 (5 bases each). CDR1 is MNHEY and CDR2 is SMNVEV in the germline V gene (reference sequence). The CDR3 has 15 amino acids. V gave up 6 bases and J gave up 5 bases, with 19 bases separating them. The CDR3 is CASRNFGTAGETQYF. CDR3 nucleotides: TGTGCCAGCAGGAATTTCGGGACCGCCGGGGAGACCCAGTACTTC.

The chain is built from TRBV7-2 and TRBJ2-5; 10 bases fit TRBD2. The CDR3 totals 14 residues. V trimming: 7 bases; J trimming: 4 bases; junction bases outside the gene matches: 6. The germline gives CDR1 SGHTA, CDR2 FQGNSA. CDR3 nucleotide sequence: TGTGCCAGCACCTCTAGCGGGAGTGGAGAGACCCAGTACTTC. The encoded protein is CASTSSGSGETQYF.

The V gene is TRBV27, the J gene TRBJ1-2; D is possibly TRBD1 (6 bases). V was trimmed by 4 bases and J by 4 bases, leaving 13 bases between them. The germline CDR1 and CDR2 sequences are MNHEY and SMNVEV (reference sequence). The CDR3 runs 14 residues. DNA for the CDR3: TGTGCCAGCAGTTCCGCCGGGACACGCTATGGCTACACCTTC. This encodes CASSSAGTRYGYTF.

V gene TRBV18 combines with J gene TRBJ1-3; D is unclear. Germline-derived CDR1 and CDR2 are KGHSH and LQKENI. CDR3 length equals 13 residues. The V gene lost 5 bases and the J gene lost 0 bases, with 5 bases spanning the gap. DNA of the CDR3: TGTGCCAGCTCAGCAGGCTCTGGAAACACCATATATTTT. Its protein is CASSAGSGNTIYF.

The CDR3 coding sequence is TGCGCCAGCACCGACATGGACAGATACAATGAGCAGTTCTTC. Translating it yields CASTDMDRYNEQFF. The genes are TRBV5-1 and TRBJ2-1; a weak D match, TRBD1 (6 bases). CDR3 length equals 14 residues. CDR1 and CDR2 (germline): SGHRS, YFSETQ. Trimming left V 6 bases short and J 4 bases short, with 14 bases between.

This rearrangement joins TRBV28 to TRBJ1-2; D perhaps matches TRBD1 (6 bases). Germline CDR1 and CDR2: MDHEN and SYDVKM. The CDR3 is 17 residues long. V gave up 1 base and J gave up 3 bases, with 18 bases separating them. The DNA for the CDR3 is TGTGCCAGCAGTTTATTAGGGAGGGACATTAGCTACTATGGCTACACCTTC. Amino acid sequence: CASSLLGRDISYYGYTF.

The V and J genes are TRBV27 and TRBJ1-5; 11 bases agree with TRBD1. Trimming at V came to 1 base and at J to 6 bases, leaving 5 bases not matched to a gene. The CDR3 loop spans 16 amino acids. Germline loops: CDR1 MNHEY, CDR2 SMNVEV (reference sequence). CDR3 nucleotide sequence: TGTGCCAGCAGTTTATTCGGACAGGGGGCTCGTCAGCCCCAGCATTTT. This codes for CASSLFGQGARQPQHF.

This clone was observed a single time. The chain recombines TRBV5-1 with TRBJ2-5; either TRBD1 or TRBD2 may supply D (7 bases each). Germline values: CDR1 SGHRS, CDR2 YFSETQ. The CDR3 contains 15 residues. The V and J ends lost 4 bases and 5 bases respectively, with 18 bases between them. Written as DNA, the CDR3 is TGCGCCAGCAGCCGTGCTTCGGGGGGACAGGAGACCCAGTACTTC. Its translation is CASSRASGGQETQYF.

V is TRBV5-4 and J is TRBJ2-7; a possible D gene is TRBD2 (7 bases). The V gene lost 1 base and the J gene lost 5 bases, with 16 bases spanning the gap. The CDR3 is 15 amino acids. CDR1 and CDR2 from the germline V gene are SGHNT and YYREEE (reference sequence). The chain's CDR3 is CASSLWGREPHEQYF. CDR3 coding DNA: TGTGCCAGCAGCTTGTGGGGGCGGGAGCCCCACGAGCAGTACTTC. The full variable domain, in which reference TRBV5-4 and TRBJ2-7 provide the parts outside the CDR3, is ETGVTQSPTHLIKTRGQQVTLRCSSQSGHNTVSWYQQALGQGPQFIFQYYREEENGRGNFPPRFSGLQFPNYSSELNVNALELDDSALYLCASSLWGREPHEQYFGPGTRLTVT.

The chain joins TRBV6-6 to TRBJ1-1; 8 bases align to TRBD1. After removal of 6 bases from V and 3 bases from J, the junction contained 12 bases not matched to a gene. The CDR3 sequence is 16 residues long. In germline, CDR1 is MNHNY, CDR2 SVGAGI (reference sequence). The CDR3, as DNA: TGTGCCAGCAGCGAGGAAGTGGGCAGGGGGCACACTGAAGCTTTCTTT. This sequence encodes CASSEEVGRGHTEAFF.

In the case of this clone: Other nucleotide sequences in the sample specify the same CDR3. J is TRBJ1-5 and V is TRBV2, with D possibly matching TRBD1 (6 bases). V was pared by 4 bases and J by 4 bases, with 8 bases between. The CDR3 spans 13 residues. Germline V gene data show CDR1 as SNHLY and CDR2 as FYNNEI. CDR3 residues: CASSADRNQPQHF. CDR3 DNA: TGTGCCAGCAGTGCGGACAGAAATCAGCCCCAGCATTTT.

The V call is TRBV18, the J call TRBJ2-1; D possibly corresponds to TRBD2 (6 bases). The CDR3 has 18 residues. Trimming shortened V by 1 base and J by 0 bases, and 16 bases separated the two germline ends. Germline CDR1 and CDR2: KGHSH and LQKENI. The CDR3 region has the DNA TGTGCCAGCTCACCACTTGCCCTAGCGCCAAGCTCCTACAATGAGCAGTTCTTC. Translating gives CASSPLALAPSSYNEQFF.

The V call is TRBV4-3, the J call TRBJ2-1; 8 nucleotides line up with TRBD2. The CDR3 has 16 residues. Germline values: CDR1 LGHNA, CDR2 YSLEER. Trimming removed 4 bases from V and 2 bases from J; junction bases left unmatched: 7. The CDR3 region has the DNA TGCGCCAGCAGCCGCCTTAGCGGGACGACCTACAATGAGCAGTTCTTC. Translation: CASSRLSGTTYNEQFF.

This chain links TRBV27 with TRBJ2-1, with D possibly TRBD2 on 6 matching bases. V shed 6 bases and J shed 8 bases, with 11 bases lying between them. Per germline, CDR1 MNHEY and CDR2 SMNVEV (reference sequence). This CDR3 is 12 amino acids long. CDR3 loop: CASRTRSHEQFF. The CDR3 bases are TGTGCCAGCAGGACTAGGTCCCATGAGCAGTTCTTC.

This sequence joins TRBV5-1 and TRBJ1-1, with D possibly TRBD1 on 5 matching bases. The CDR3 is 13 residues long. CDR1 and CDR2 (germline): SGHRS, YFSETQ. Between the trimmed V and J ends, which lost 4 bases and 1 base, there was a span of 8 bases. The CDR3 loop reads CASSIGANTEAFF. The CDR3 coding sequence is TGCGCCAGCAGCATTGGGGCGAACACTGAAGCTTTCTTT.